Presented here are 16 T cell receptor beta chains from one specimen sequenced in a study of glioma-infiltrating T cells. Using RNA template, CDR3s of TCR alpha and beta were amplified with iRepertoire arm-PCR. One entry per CDR3 protein, called by TCRdb with MiXCR from the multiplex PCR reads. The data show around 97,000 distinct CDR3 sequences, with 25% to 35% seen just once and 44% held by the top ten. The sequenced sample consisted of glioma tissue, nonneoplastic brain tissue, or PBMCs (not recorded which). Receptor source: a human donor with low-grade glioma or glioblastoma, undergoing nonglioma brain surgery, or in good health (not recorded which).

This clonotype has ten or more counts. The rearrangement links TRBV28 to TRBJ1-1; 7 nucleotides agree with TRBD1. Germline V gene data show CDR1 as MDHEN and CDR2 as SYDVKM. This CDR3 is 14 amino acids long. After removal of 5 bases from V and 4 bases from J, the junction contained 7 bases not matched to a gene. The DNA for the CDR3 is TGTGCCAGCAGTGCTACAGGGGATGTCACTGAAGCTTTCTTT. The encoded protein is CASSATGDVTEAFF.

This clonotype occurred many times. This chain uses TRBV12-3 or TRBV12-4 with TRBJ1-5; perhaps TRBD1 as D (6 bases). The CDR3 consists of 15 residues. Trimming stripped 9 bases from V and 4 bases from J, with 19 bases between. CDR3 region: CASSTGISGNQPQHF. The DNA of the CDR3 is TGTGCCAGTAGCACAGGGATCTCGGGTAATCAGCCCCAGCATTTT.

Concerning this clonotype: The junction does not match germline at one end; this may be a read error. The chain's CDR3 is CTSSGTGNSHEQYF. The DNA for the CDR3 is TGTACCAGCAGCGGGACAGGGAACTCCCACGAGCAGTACTTC. The V and J genes are TRBV3-1 and TRBJ2-7; TRBD1 aligns across 9 bases. The CDR3 contains 14 residues. CDR1 is LGHDT, CDR2 YNNKEL, per germline (reference sequence).

The V gene is TRBV28, the J gene TRBJ2-5, with TRBD2 matching 9 bases. The germline gives CDR1 MDHEN, CDR2 SYDVKM. The CDR3 contains 14 residues. After removal of 7 bases from V and 2 bases from J, the junction contained 5 bases not matched to a gene. In nucleotides, the CDR3 is TGTGCCAGCACCTCTAGCGGGGCGCAAGAGACCCAGTACTTC. As protein: CASTSSGAQETQYF.

This chain links TRBV5-6 with TRBJ1-3, with TRBD1 as a possible D gene (6 bases). The CDR3 extends over 18 amino acids. Germline CDR1 reads SGHDT; CDR2 reads YYEEEE. With 7 bases removed from V and 4 bases from J, the gap between germline ends came to 27 bases. This CDR3 is CASGQSTKTGVWGNTIYF. CDR3 DNA sequence: TGTGCCAGCGGCCAAAGTACCAAGACAGGAGTTTGGGGAAACACCATATATTTT. The whole variable domain, filled in from reference TRBV5-6 and TRBJ1-3, reads DAGVTQSPTHLIKTRGQQVTLRCSPKSGHDTVSWYQQALGQGPQFIFQYYEEEERQRGNFPDRFSGHQFPNYSSELNVNALLLGDSALYLCASGQSTKTGVWGNTIYFGEGSWLTVV.

CDR3 amino acids: CATSRASQTGQNGYTF. The CDR3 DNA reads as TGTGCCACCAGCAGAGCTAGCCAAACTGGACAGAACGGCTACACCTTC. The gene calls are TRBV15 and TRBJ1-2; the D gene is possibly TRBD1 (6 bases). Germline CDR1 LNHNV, CDR2 YYDKDF (reference sequence). CDR3 length: 16 amino acids. V shed 1 base and J shed 8 bases, with 20 bases lying between them. Based on the CDR3 plus reference TRBV15 and TRBJ1-2, the full variable domain is DAMVIQNPRYQVTQFGKPVTLSCSQTLNHNVMYWYQQKSSQAPKLLFHYYDKDFNNEADTPDNFQSRRPNTSFCFLDIRSPGLGDTAMYLCATSRASQTGQNGYTFGSGTRLTVV.

This clonotype was observed at least ten times. The CDR3 coding sequence is TGTGCCAGCAGCTCCGGGACAGGGCAATCCTACGAGCAGTACTTC. It yields the protein CASSSGTGQSYEQYF. V usage is TRBV7-2 and J usage is TRBJ2-7, with TRBD1 matching 9 bases. Looked up from germline, CDR1 is SGHTA and CDR2 is FQGNSA. The CDR3 loop spans 15 amino acids. With V trimmed by 4 bases and J by 1 base, 5 bases remained unmatched.

This clonotype was observed many times. The chain recombines TRBV28 with TRBJ2-5, with a tentative D call TRBD2 (6 bases). Germline lookup yields CDR1 MDHEN and CDR2 SYDVKM. CDR3 size: 12 residues. Trimming cost V 5 bases and J 8 bases, with 12 bases left between them. The CDR3 is CASSRLVETQYF. The CDR3 DNA reads as TGTGCCAGCAGTCGACTAGTAGAAACCCAGTACTTC.

There are many counts of this clonotype. The gene calls are TRBV10-3 and TRBJ1-2, with D hard to call. V dropped 6 bases and J dropped 1 base, with 3 bases sitting between them. This CDR3 has 11 residues. Germline assignment: CDR1 ENHRY and CDR2 SYGVKD. CDR3 coding DNA: TGTGCCATCAGCCTTAACTATGGCTACACCTTC. Encoded protein: CAISLNYGYTF.

This clonotype was picked up many times. CDR3 in amino acids: CSARAQGLGNQPQHF. CDR3 DNA sequence: TGCAGTGCTAGGGCACAGGGATTGGGCAATCAGCCCCAGCATTTT. V usage is TRBV20-1 and J usage is TRBJ1-5; D is possibly TRBD1 (6 bases). The germline gives CDR1 DFQATT, CDR2 SNEGSKA (reference sequence). This CDR3 is 15 amino acids long. V gave up 3 bases and J gave up 2 bases, with 14 bases separating them.

Written as DNA, the CDR3 is TGTGCCACCAGTGACCCCGGGCCCTCCTACAATGAGCAGTTCTTC. Translating it yields CATSDPGPSYNEQFF. This sequence joins TRBV24-1 and TRBJ2-1; D gene uncertain. The CDR3 has 15 residues. Germline V gene lookup returns CDR1 KGHDR and CDR2 SFDVKD. Trimming took off 4 bases at V and 0 bases at J, with 9 bases between the two ends.

As concerns this clonotype: A much larger clonotype is one base distant, so this may be a read error. The rearrangement joins TRBV7-2 to TRBJ2-2; D is perhaps TRBD1 (5 bases). Germline CDR1 reads SGHTA; CDR2 reads FQGNSA. CDR3 length: 13 residues. Trimming removed 3 bases at V and 7 bases at J, with 9 bases between. Here the CDR3 reads CASSLDTNGELFF. DNA for the CDR3: TGTGCCAGCAGCTTGGACACGAACGGGGAGCTGTTTTTT. Using reference TRBV7-2 and TRBJ2-2 for the parts outside the CDR3, the full variable domain is GAGVSQSPSNKVTEKGKDVELRCDPISGHTALYWYRQSLGQGLEFLIYFQGNSAPDKSGLPSDRFSAERTGGSVSTLTIQRTQQEDSAVYLCASSLDTNGELFFGEGSRLTVL.

A remark on this clonotype: Its ends do not fully match the called genes, so a read error is possible. The chain joins TRBV6-9 to TRBJ2-3; no firm D call. The CDR3 length is 14 residues. Germline assignment: CDR1 MNHGY and CDR2 SVAAGI. The CDR3 nucleotides read TGTGCCAACAGTTACATGGATAGCACAGATACGCAGTATTTT. Translation gives CANSYMDSTDTQYF.

This clonotype showed up many times. This sequence joins TRBV6-2 or TRBV6-3 and TRBJ1-2; D is possibly TRBD1 (5 bases). V was shortened by 0 bases and J by 6 bases, with 14 bases between the two germline ends. The CDR3 consists of 15 residues. Germline CDR1 is MNHEY and CDR2 is SVGEGT. The DNA for the CDR3 is TGTGCCAGCAGTTACTCGAGTGAGACAGCGGATGGCTACACCTTC. As protein: CASSYSSETADGYTF.

Concerning this clonotype: A single base separates this from a much larger clone, so it may be a read error. The V and J genes are TRBV7-2 and TRBJ2-5; no clear D. The length of the CDR3 is 13 residues. Trimming took 6 bases from V and 2 from J, leaving 10 bases between them. Germline V lookup: CDR1 SGHTA, CDR2 FQGNSA. This CDR3 is CASRPTVQETQYF. The DNA of the CDR3 is TGTGCCAGCAGGCCGACTGTACAAGAGACCCAGTACTTC. The full variable domain, rest sourced from reference TRBV7-2 and TRBJ2-5, is GAGVSQSPSNKVTEKGKDVELRCDPISGHTALYWYRQSLGQGLEFLIYFQGNSAPDKSGLPSDRFSAERTGGSVSTLTIQRTQQEDSAVYLCASRPTVQETQYFGPGTRLLVL.

This clonotype was seen ten or more times. This chain joins TRBV3-1 and TRBJ2-5, with TRBD2 as a possible D gene (6 bases). V was pared by 2 bases and J by 2 bases, with 12 bases between. The CDR3 runs 15 residues. The germline CDR1 and CDR2 sequences are LGHDT and YNNKEL (reference sequence). The CDR3 DNA sequence: TGTGCCAGCAGCCAACTGCGGGGCTTTCAAGAGACCCAGTACTTC. Encoded protein: CASSQLRGFQETQYF.